Below, 11 T cell receptor beta chains from the same sample are listed, as sequenced in a study of blood T cell repertoires in COVID-19. This table comes from immunoSEQ multiplex PCR, and its TCRdb copy is limited to in-frame clones, with some not included. The sample consists of 350,000 to 450,000 clones, roughly 91% of them appearing once. Sample: PBMCs or T cells enriched from blood (not recorded which). Receptors originate from a woman under 40 who had recovered from COVID-19.

The chain joins TRBV5-4 to TRBJ1-3; D gene unclear. V shed 3 bases and J shed 0 bases, with 13 bases lying between them. This CDR3 has 16 residues. CDR1 and CDR2 (germline): SGHNT, YYREEE (reference sequence). The CDR3 coding sequence is TGTGCCAGCAGCTCTGCCGTTGCGAACTCTGGAAACACCATATATTTT. Translating it yields CASSSAVANSGNTIYF.

The genes are TRBV11-2 and TRBJ1-4; perhaps TRBD1 as D (6 bases). The germline V gene encodes CDR1 SGHAT and CDR2 FQNNGV. V was clipped by 6 bases and J by 7 bases, with 18 bases between them. The CDR3 covers 15 residues. The CDR3 region has the DNA TGTGCCAGCAGAAGCTGGGGGGGGCTGCGTGAAAAACTGTTTTTT. Protein sequence: CASRSWGGLREKLFF.

The rearrangement links TRBV2 to TRBJ1-2, with 9 nucleotides matching TRBD1. Germline-derived CDR1 and CDR2 are SNHLY and FYNNEI. This CDR3 contains 14 residues. The junction had 5 bases not matched to a gene; V was cut back by 3 bases and J by 6 bases. CDR3 nucleotides: TGTGCCAGCAGTGAGTTGGGACAGGGTCATGGCTACACCTTC. It specifies CASSELGQGHGYTF.

The chain has TRBV19 and TRBJ1-2; D remains ambiguous. Between the trimmed V and J ends, which lost 5 bases and 8 bases, there was a span of 12 bases. From germline, CDR1 is LNHDA and CDR2 SQIVND (reference sequence). The CDR3 totals 12 residues. The CDR3 reads CASSLRRGGYTF. CDR3 DNA: TGTGCCAGTAGTCTCCGACGGGGAGGCTACACCTTC.

This clone appeared a single time. The V call is TRBV29-1, the J call TRBJ2-1; TRBD2 agrees at 7 bases. The CDR3 contains 13 residues. Per the germline V gene, CDR1 is SQVTM and CDR2 is ANQGSEA. V lost 4 bases and J lost 9; bases outside the gene matches: 9. CDR3 sequence reads: CSVGASGTFEQFF. DNA of the CDR3: TGCAGCGTTGGGGCGAGCGGGACGTTTGAGCAGTTCTTC.

The rearrangement uses TRBV27 and TRBJ2-5; 8 bases map to TRBD2. The germline V gene has CDR1 MNHEY and CDR2 SMNVEV (reference sequence). The V and J ends lost 5 bases and 5 bases, in that order; junction bases with no gene match: 7. The CDR3 spans 14 residues. The CDR3 loop is CASSGTRLMETQYF. In DNA form, the CDR3 reads TGTGCCAGCAGTGGGACTAGGCTTATGGAGACCCAGTACTTC.

This sequence joins TRBV7-9 and TRBJ2-3; tentatively, D is TRBD2 (6 bases). With 2 bases removed from V and 1 base from J, the gap between germline ends came to 10 bases. Germline assignment: CDR1 SEHNR and CDR2 FQNEAQ (reference sequence). This CDR3 region has 15 residues. CDR3 coding DNA: TGTGCCAGCAGCTTAAGAGGAGGGGGCACAGATACGCAGTATTTT. Encoded protein: CASSLRGGGTDTQYF.

The genes are TRBV24-1 and TRBJ1-5; D ambiguous. Germline CDR1 and CDR2: KGHDR and SFDVKD. V was pared by 4 bases and J by 3 bases, with 9 bases between. This CDR3 is built from 14 residues. In DNA form, the CDR3 reads TGTGCCACCAGTGACAGACATTCCAATCAGCCCCAGCATTTT. Its translation is CATSDRHSNQPQHF.

The rearrangement joins TRBV10-3 to TRBJ1-2; D not certain. Deletions cut 3 bases from V and 6 bases from J, with 8 bases between. The CDR3 contains 12 residues. The V gene's germline CDR1 is ENHRY and CDR2 SYGVKD. The CDR3 DNA follows: TGTGCCATCAGTGATACCCGGGATGGCTACACCTTC. Protein: CAISDTRDGYTF.

This sequence joins TRBV29-1 and TRBJ1-2, with TRBD1 identical over 7 bases. The CDR3 is 14 residues long. J was trimmed by 5 bases and V by 3 bases; bases with no gene match: 9. Germline CDR1 SQVTM, CDR2 ANQGSEA. The CDR3 sequence is CSVDPGTAFYGYTF. The CDR3 DNA follows: TGCAGCGTTGATCCCGGGACAGCCTTTTATGGCTACACCTTC.

CDR3 sequence reads: CASSLTIAGGANTGELFF. The CDR3 region has the DNA TGTGCCAGCAGCTTAACCATAGCGGGGGGCGCGAACACCGGGGAGCTGTTTTTT. The V and J genes are TRBV3-1 (or the pseudogene TRBV3-2) and TRBJ2-2, with 10 bases fitting TRBD2. The CDR3 spans 18 residues. Germline V gene lookup returns CDR1 LGHDT and CDR2 YNNKEL (reference sequence). Germline trimming cut 5 bases from V and 0 bases from J; bases unmatched to any gene: 9.